One and the same sample provided the 3 T cell receptor beta chains below, sequenced in a study of cytomegalovirus exposure and HLA in healthy donors. PCR used 60 Vbeta primers and 13 Jbeta primers. Sequenced by immunoSEQ multiplex PCR; TCRdb stores in-frame clones only, minus some. The sample includes roughly 120,000 clones. Source material: PBMCs. These receptors all come from a man younger than 45 in good health and CMV-seronegative.

The chain has TRBV5-1 and TRBJ2-5, with TRBD2 matching over 8 bases. The CDR3 covers 16 residues. The V gene end was trimmed by 3 bases and the J gene end by 4 bases; junction bases not matched to a gene: 11. CDR1 and CDR2 (germline): SGHRS, YFSETQ. The CDR3 region is CASSSDGGLAGETQYF. CDR3 nucleotides: TGCGCCAGCAGCTCCGACGGCGGACTAGCTGGAGAGACCCAGTACTTC.

The CDR3 sequence is CASSRLLAGGTQYF. CDR3 DNA: TGTGCCAGCAGCCGTCTCCTAGCGGGGGGTACGCAGTATTTT. The chain links TRBV11-1 to TRBJ2-3; 11 positions match TRBD2. J gave up 8 bases and V 5 bases, and 6 bases lay outside the gene matches. The CDR3 contains 14 residues. Looked up from germline, CDR1 is SGHAT and CDR2 is FQDESV (reference sequence). Combining the CDR3 with reference TRBV11-1 and TRBJ2-3 gives the whole variable domain EAEVAQSPRYKITEKSQAVAFWCDPISGHATLYWYRQILGQGPELLVQFQDESVVDDSQLPKDRFSAERLKGVDSTLKIQPAELGDSAMYLCASSRLLAGGTQYFGPGTRLTVL.

This chain links TRBV7-2 with TRBJ1-2; 7 bases are shared with TRBD1. The germline gives CDR1 SGHTA, CDR2 FQGNSA. J gave up 8 bases and V 1 base, and 10 bases lay outside the gene matches. The length of the CDR3 is 15 residues. The CDR3 sequence: CASSLGFEGAVGYTF. As DNA, the CDR3 is TGTGCCAGCAGCTTAGGGTTCGAGGGGGCTGTAGGCTACACCTTC.